Listed below are T cell receptor beta chains from one sample, sequenced in a study of blood T cell repertoires in COVID-19. The protocol was immunoSEQ multiplex PCR, while the TCRdb copy is restricted to in-frame clones and leaves out a portion. The sample has about 220,000 clones, less than 85% seen once; the top ten hold 3.6%. Sequenced: peripheral blood. The receptors originated from a woman of 80 years or more with acute or convalescent COVID-19. Each CDR3 is given with its conserved first and last residue. The order of the fields is clone size, J gene, V gene, D gene, CDR3 DNA, CDR3 protein. The D gene is left open where the match is weak. Some rows mark clone size as missing; the rest say once, few, many or name a class of expanded clone.

size: once; J: TRBJ2-4; V: TRBV19; D: TRBD1; DNA: TGTGCCAGTAGTCTCGGGACAGGGAACATTCAGTACTTC; CDR3: CASSLGTGNIQYF
size: NA; J: TRBJ2-3; V: TRBV5-1; D: TRBD2; DNA: TGCGCCAGCAGGGGACTAGACACAGATACGCAGTATTTT; CDR3: CASRGLDTDTQYF
size: NA; J: TRBJ2-7; V: TRBV25-1; D: TRBD1; DNA: TGTGCCAGCAGACAGACGGGACAGGGATCCTACGAGCAGTACTTC; CDR3: CASRQTGQGSYEQYF
size: NA; J: TRBJ1-1; V: TRBV5-1; D: NA; DNA: TGCGCCAGCAGCATCGGGGTATACACTGAAGCTTTCTTT; CDR3: CASSIGVYTEAFF
size: once; J: TRBJ2-7; V: TRBV27; D: TRBD1; DNA: TGTGCCAGCAGCCGTGCCGGGACAGGGTTCGAGCAGTACTTC; CDR3: CASSRAGTGFEQYF
size: once; J: TRBJ2-3; V: TRBV25-1; D: TRBD2; DNA: TGTGCCAGCAGTGAATACATGACTAGCGGGGGCACAGATACGCAGTATTTT; CDR3: CASSEYMTSGGTDTQYF
size: NA; J: TRBJ2-7; V: TRBV6-1; D: NA; DNA: TGTGCCAGCAGTGAAGATCGGAGGACCTACGAGCAGTACTTC; CDR3: CASSEDRRTYEQYF
size: NA; J: TRBJ2-2; V: TRBV24-1; D: NA; DNA: TGTGCCACCAGTGATTCGGGGGAGCTGTTTTTT; CDR3: CATSDSGELFF
size: NA; J: TRBJ2-5; V: TRBV6-2/TRBV6-3; D: TRBD1; DNA: TGTGCCAGCAGCCTTCCAGGGACAGGGGGCCAGACCCAGTACTTC; CDR3: CASSLPGTGGQTQYF
size: NA; J: TRBJ2-3; V: TRBV7-2; D: NA; DNA: TGTGCCAGCAGCTCGGCGGGATCTCATGCAGATACGCAGTATTTT; CDR3: CASSSAGSHADTQYF
size: NA; J: TRBJ2-3; V: TRBV5-1; D: TRBD1; DNA: TGCGCCAGCAGCTTGGAGGGACAGGGTTATATAGATACGCAGTATTTT; CDR3: CASSLEGQGYIDTQYF
size: NA; J: TRBJ1-1; V: TRBV13; D: NA; DNA: TGTGCCAGCAGCCCAGAGACAGGAACGATCGCTGAAGCTTTCTTT; CDR3: CASSPETGTIAEAFF
size: few; J: TRBJ1-2; V: TRBV4-1; D: TRBD1; DNA: TGCGCCAGCAGCCAAGGAGACAGGGAGTATGGCTACACCTTC; CDR3: CASSQGDREYGYTF
size: NA; J: TRBJ1-2; V: TRBV6-4; D: TRBD1; DNA: TGTGCCAGCAGCCGGGGACAGGCGAAACCCGTTTATGGCTACACCTTC; CDR3: CASSRGQAKPVYGYTF
size: NA; J: TRBJ1-1; V: TRBV19; D: TRBD1; DNA: TGTGCCAGTACCATAGGCGGACAGGGAGCTTTCTTT; CDR3: CASTIGGQGAFF
size: NA; J: TRBJ2-3; V: TRBV5-1; D: NA; DNA: TGCGCCAGCACCTCGTTGGGGGCAGGAGATACGCAGTATTTT; CDR3: CASTSLGAGDTQYF
size: NA; J: TRBJ1-2; V: TRBV5-1; D: NA; DNA: TGCGCCAGCAGCTCACAGGACGCTCGGTATGGCTACACCTTC; CDR3: CASSSQDARYGYTF
size: NA; J: TRBJ2-2; V: TRBV7-3; D: TRBD2; DNA: TGTGCCAGCAGCTTAACGGGGACTAGCTCCGGGGAGCTGTTTTTT; CDR3: CASSLTGTSSGELFF
size: NA; J: TRBJ1-3; V: TRBV7-9; D: NA; DNA: TGTGCCAGCAGCTTAAACGGGGGGAGTTCTGGAAACACCATATATTTT; CDR3: CASSLNGGSSGNTIYF
size: NA; J: TRBJ2-5; V: TRBV27; D: TRBD1; DNA: TGTGCCAGCAGTTTATCGGGACAGTCCCAAGAGACCCAGTACTTC; CDR3: CASSLSGQSQETQYF
size: few; J: TRBJ1-1; V: TRBV5-4; D: TRBD1; DNA: TGTGCCAGCAGGGACACAGGGGCCCTGAACACTGAAGCTTTCTTT; CDR3: CASRDTGALNTEAFF
size: NA; J: TRBJ1-1; V: TRBV18; D: NA; DNA: TGTGCCAGCTCACAGGCGGAAGCTATGAACACTGAAGCTTTCTTT; CDR3: CASSQAEAMNTEAFF
size: NA; J: TRBJ1-1; V: TRBV15; D: NA; DNA: TGTGCCACCAGCAGAGAGGCTCAGGGGACTGAAGCTTTCTTT; CDR3: CATSREAQGTEAFF
size: NA; J: TRBJ1-1; V: TRBV13; D: TRBD1; DNA: TGTGCCAGCAGCCTGGGAAGGGGGCGCGACATGAACACTGAAGCTTTCTTT; CDR3: CASSLGRGRDMNTEAFF
size: NA; J: TRBJ2-5; V: TRBV7-2; D: NA; DNA: TGTGCCAGCAGCTGGGGGCCAACCCAAGAGACCCAGTACTTC; CDR3: CASSWGPTQETQYF
size: NA; J: TRBJ2-1; V: TRBV11-3; D: NA; DNA: TGTGCCAGCAGGGACAGGGTTGCGGGGGGGCCTGGGAATGAGCAGTTCTTC; CDR3: CASRDRVAGGPGNEQFF
size: once; J: TRBJ1-3; V: TRBV30; D: NA; DNA: TGTGCCTGGCATACAGGTCTAGGAAACACCATATATTTT; CDR3: CAWHTGLGNTIYF
size: NA; J: TRBJ2-4; V: TRBV28; D: NA; DNA: TGTGCCAGCAGTTTTATATTGGCCAAAAACATTCAGTACTTC; CDR3: CASSFILAKNIQYF
size: NA; J: TRBJ1-2; V: TRBV5-4; D: NA; DNA: TGTGCCAGCAGCTTGCCCGGGCGGGGCTATGGCTACACCTTC; CDR3: CASSLPGRGYGYTF
size: NA; J: TRBJ2-2; V: TRBV5-1; D: NA; DNA: TGCGCCAGCAGCTTGGACAGAGCTAACACCGGGGAGCTGTTTTTT; CDR3: CASSLDRANTGELFF
size: NA; J: TRBJ1-2; V: TRBV2; D: TRBD1; DNA: TGTGCCAGCAGTCGGGACAGATACTATGGCTACACCTTC; CDR3: CASSRDRYYGYTF
size: NA; J: TRBJ1-1; V: TRBV7-8; D: NA; DNA: TGTGCCAGCAGCTTCTTAGACAGTAACACTGAAGCTTTCTTT; CDR3: CASSFLDSNTEAFF
size: NA; J: TRBJ1-3; V: TRBV6-5; D: NA; DNA: TGTGCCAGCAGTCGGGTGGGAGACTCTGGAAACACCATATATTTT; CDR3: CASSRVGDSGNTIYF
size: once; J: TRBJ1-5; V: TRBV19; D: NA; DNA: TGTGCCAGTACTGAAGCAGGGGCCCTTAGCAATCAGCCCCAGCATTTT; CDR3: CASTEAGALSNQPQHF
size: NA; J: TRBJ2-7; V: TRBV7-2; D: TRBD2; DNA: TGTGCCAGCAGCCCCGGGGGGGGGCAAAAGTACTTC; CDR3: CASSPGGGQKYF
size: NA; J: TRBJ1-1; V: TRBV3-1/TRBV3-2; D: NA; DNA: TGTGCCAGCAGCCAGGTGGCAGTAAGTACTGAAGCTTTCTTT; CDR3: CASSQVAVSTEAFF
size: few; J: TRBJ2-7; V: TRBV7-9; D: TRBD2; DNA: TGTGCCAGCAGCGGGACTAGGAGCTCCTACGAGCAGTACTTC; CDR3: CASSGTRSSYEQYF
size: few; J: TRBJ1-1; V: TRBV5-5; D: NA; DNA: TGTGCCAGCAGCTTGGCCTCGTGGGAGGGAGGGACTGAAGCTTTCTTT; CDR3: CASSLASWEGGTEAFF
size: NA; J: TRBJ1-1; V: TRBV6-5; D: TRBD1; DNA: TGTGCCAGCAGTCGAGGGACAGGGGGCACTGAAGCTTTCTTT; CDR3: CASSRGTGGTEAFF
size: NA; J: TRBJ1-4; V: TRBV5-1; D: TRBD1; DNA: TGCGCCAGCAGCGCCCAGGGGGTGAACGAAAAACTGTTTTTT; CDR3: CASSAQGVNEKLFF
size: NA; J: TRBJ1-1; V: TRBV7-2; D: NA; DNA: TGTGCCAGCAGCTTAGTAGGGGGATCGAACACTGAAGCTTTCTTT; CDR3: CASSLVGGSNTEAFF
size: NA; J: TRBJ2-3; V: TRBV4-2; D: TRBD2; DNA: TGTGCCAGCAGCGCGTCACTAGCGGGGGGTCGCACAGATACGCAGTATTTT; CDR3: CASSASLAGGRTDTQYF
size: NA; J: TRBJ2-1; V: TRBV20-1; D: TRBD1; DNA: TGCAGTGGTACAGGGGGCGATGAGCAGTTCTTC; CDR3: CSGTGGDEQFF
size: once; J: TRBJ1-6; V: TRBV20-1; D: NA; DNA: TGCAGTGCTAGTCAGGGATCCGCTAATTCACCCCTCCACTTT; CDR3: CSASQGSANSPLHF
size: NA; J: TRBJ2-3; V: TRBV5-1; D: NA; DNA: TGCGCCAGCAGCTTGGTAGGCAGGGCCACAGATACGCAGTATTTT; CDR3: CASSLVGRATDTQYF
size: NA; J: TRBJ2-7; V: TRBV15; D: TRBD1; DNA: TGTGCCACCAGCACAGGGACAGGGTCGGTCGAGCAGTACTTC; CDR3: CATSTGTGSVEQYF
size: few; J: TRBJ1-3; V: TRBV3-1/TRBV3-2; D: NA; DNA: TGTGCCAGCAGGGCAGGCTTTGGAAACACCATATATTTT; CDR3: CASRAGFGNTIYF
size: NA; J: TRBJ1-4; V: TRBV19; D: TRBD1; DNA: TGTGCCAGTAACACGGGACAGGGGGCGTCTGAAAAACTGTTTTTT; CDR3: CASNTGQGASEKLFF